Below, 25 T cell receptor beta chains from the same sample are listed, as sequenced in a study of blood T cell repertoires in COVID-19. Method: immunoSEQ multiplex PCR; TCRdb's copy keeps in-frame clones and lacks some. The top ten hold 2.5% of the sample, which has about 220,000 clones, 83% seen once. Specimen: peripheral blood. All receptors come from a woman between 40 and 55 years old with active or convalescent COVID-19.

This clone was observed a few times. Other DNA variants within this sample encode the same CDR3. The V gene is TRBV3-1 (or the pseudogene TRBV3-2), the J gene TRBJ2-2; 7 bases match TRBD2. V shed 2 bases and J 1 base; nucleotides not matched to a gene: 1. Germline V gene data show CDR1 as LGHDT and CDR2 as YNNKEL (reference sequence). The CDR3 has 15 residues. In DNA form, the CDR3 reads TGTGCCAGCAGCCAACGCGGGGGGAACACCGGGGAGCTGTTTTTT. Amino acid sequence: CASSQRGGNTGELFF.

In nucleotides, the CDR3 is TGTGCCAGCAGTGGGACAGGGAGCGGCTACACCTTC. Protein sequence: CASSGTGSGYTF. The chain carries TRBV25-1 and TRBJ1-2; 8 nucleotides match TRBD1. Germline V lookup: CDR1 MGHDK, CDR2 SYGVNS. The CDR3 loop spans 12 amino acids. Germline trimming cut 4 bases from V and 8 bases from J; bases unmatched to any gene: 3.

The V call is TRBV21-1, the J call TRBJ1-5; the table's D call, TRBD1, has no DNA check behind it. TRBV21-1 is labeled a pseudogene. This CDR3 is 15 amino acids long. The chain's CDR3 is CASRLDRGGGQPQHF. CDR3 DNA sequence: TGTGCCAGCAGGCTCGACAGGGGAGGGGGTCAGCCCCAGCATTTT.

This clone has a handful of counts. This chain joins TRBV11-3 and TRBJ2-4, with a possible D match to TRBD1 (6 bases). The CDR3 runs 15 residues. Trimming removed 1 base at V and 0 bases at J, with 7 bases between. The germline gives CDR1 SGHNT, CDR2 YENEEA. CDR3 amino acids: CASSLGGLAKNIQYF. The CDR3 nucleotides are TGTGCCAGCAGCTTAGGGGGGCTAGCCAAAAACATTCAGTACTTC.

CDR3 protein: CASSQPRTSGNYEQYF. In nucleotides, the CDR3 is TGTGCCAGCAGTCAGCCCCGGACTAGCGGAAACTACGAGCAGTACTTC. The chain employs TRBV6-2 or TRBV6-3 and TRBJ2-7; TRBD2 aligns across 10 bases. Per the germline V gene, CDR1 is MNHEY and CDR2 is SVGEGT. V gave up 5 bases and J gave up 3 bases; unmatched junction bases: 10. This CDR3 has 16 amino acids.

The rearrangement links TRBV28 to TRBJ1-4, with D uncertain. This CDR3 contains 14 residues. CDR1 is MDHEN and CDR2 is SYDVKM in the germline V gene. The V and J ends lost 2 bases and 8 bases respectively, with 12 bases between them. CDR3 amino acids: CASSLGQSGEKLFF. The DNA of the CDR3 is TGTGCCAGCAGTTTAGGGCAATCTGGCGAAAAACTGTTTTTT. Full variable domain (remainder filled in from reference TRBV28 and TRBJ1-4): DVKVTQSSRYLVKRTGEKVFLECVQDMDHENMFWYRQDPGLGLRLIYFSYDVKMKEKGDIPEGYSVSREKKERFSLILESASTNQTSMYLCASSLGQSGEKLFFGSGTQLSVL.

The chain employs TRBV28 and TRBJ1-5; no clear D. Looked up from germline, CDR1 is MDHEN and CDR2 is SYDVKM. Trimming took 6 bases from V and 7 from J, leaving 19 bases between them. This CDR3 has 15 amino acids. CDR3 amino acids: CASSPFAGEGQPQHF. In nucleotides, the CDR3 is TGTGCCAGCAGCCCCTTCGCGGGAGAGGGACAGCCCCAGCATTTT.

The gene calls are TRBV19 and TRBJ2-7, with 9 bases identical to TRBD2. The CDR3 runs 13 residues. Germline lookup yields CDR1 LNHDA and CDR2 SQIVND (reference sequence). Trimming at V came to 1 base and at J to 7 bases, leaving 2 bases not matched to a gene. The CDR3: CASSIVTSGEQYF. CDR3 in DNA: TGTGCCAGTAGTATAGTCACTAGCGGGGAGCAGTACTTC.

At least ten counts were recorded for this clone. The chain combines TRBV5-1 with TRBJ2-7, with no clear D. With 0 bases removed from V and 5 bases from J, the gap between germline ends came to 24 bases. Germline V gene lookup returns CDR1 SGHRS and CDR2 YFSETQ. This CDR3 spans 18 amino acids. The CDR3 here is CASSLAFGRKDDSHEQYF. CDR3 sequence (DNA): TGCGCCAGCAGCTTGGCCTTTGGCCGGAAGGATGATAGCCACGAGCAGTACTTC.

This chain connects TRBV4-3 to TRBJ2-1; D is uncertain. CDR1 and CDR2 from the germline V gene are LGHNA and YSLEER. This CDR3 spans 13 amino acids. The V end lost 2 bases, the J end lost 6 bases, and 8 bases lay between the germline ends. The CDR3 DNA sequence: TGCGCCAGCAGCCAACCGGAGACCAATGAGCAGTTCTTC. This codes for CASSQPETNEQFF.

V usage is TRBV19 and J usage is TRBJ2-1; 10 nucleotides agree with TRBD1. V lost 5 bases and J lost 7; bases outside the gene matches: 14. Germline V lookup: CDR1 LNHDA, CDR2 SQIVND (reference sequence). This CDR3 is 17 amino acids long. CDR3: CASSSPNPGQGGNEQFF. CDR3 DNA sequence: TGTGCCAGTAGTTCCCCAAATCCAGGACAGGGGGGTAATGAGCAGTTCTTC.

J is TRBJ1-2 and V is TRBV6-5; TRBD1 might be the D (5 bases). The CDR3 totals 14 residues. The V gene's germline CDR1 is MNHEY and CDR2 SVGAGI. The V gene lost 10 bases and the J gene lost 3 bases, with 18 bases spanning the gap. The CDR3 DNA follows: TGTGCCACTGGTACCCAGGGTGAGGACTATGGCTACACCTTC. Translation: CATGTQGEDYGYTF.

This sequence joins TRBV6-6 and TRBJ2-7; 8 bases are shared with TRBD2. The germline V gene encodes CDR1 MNHNY and CDR2 SVGAGI (reference sequence). The V gene end was trimmed by 6 bases and the J gene end by 8 bases; junction bases not matched to a gene: 3. CDR3 size: 11 residues. The CDR3 here is CASSKREKQYF. DNA for the CDR3: TGTGCCAGCAGCAAGCGGGAGAAGCAGTACTTC.

As regards this clone: A read error may produce the germline difference seen at one junction end. The chain joins TRBV7-7 to TRBJ1-2; 7 bases are a match to TRBD1. CDR3 length equals 13 residues. The germline V gene has CDR1 SSHAT and CDR2 FNYEAQ (reference sequence). The CDR3 loop reads CASSDSGGYGYTF. The CDR3 nucleotides read TGTGCTAGCAGCGATTCAGGGGGGTATGGCTACACCTTC.

This chain links TRBV7-2 with TRBJ2-1; TRBD2 matches 9 bases. With V trimmed by 2 bases and J by 5 bases, 4 bases remained unmatched. The germline V gene encodes CDR1 SGHTA and CDR2 FQGNSA. This CDR3 comprises 15 residues. This CDR3 reads CASSLTASGDNEQFF. The DNA for the CDR3 is TGTGCCAGCAGCTTAACGGCTAGCGGGGACAATGAGCAGTTCTTC.

The rearrangement uses TRBV7-9 and TRBJ2-7; 9 nucleotides agree with TRBD2. J gave up 4 bases and V 0 bases, and 7 bases lay outside the gene matches. There are 16 residues in the CDR3. Germline lookup yields CDR1 SEHNR and CDR2 FQNEAQ (reference sequence). CDR3 DNA: TGTGCCAGCAGCTTAGCGCGGGGTAGCGGGGGTTACGAGCAGTACTTC. This codes for CASSLARGSGGYEQYF.

The chain recombines TRBV15 with TRBJ2-3, with 11 positions matching TRBD2. The germline V gene has CDR1 LNHNV and CDR2 YYDKDF (reference sequence). This CDR3 region has 16 residues. V trimming: 3 bases; J trimming: 3 bases; junction bases outside the gene matches: 5. CDR3 nucleotide sequence: TGTGCCACCAGCAGTTTCACTAGCGGGAGAACAGATACGCAGTATTTT. It translates to CATSSFTSGRTDTQYF.

This rearrangement joins TRBV28 to TRBJ2-5; 7 nucleotides line up with TRBD2. CDR1 and CDR2 (germline): MDHEN, SYDVKM. The V segment lost 2 bases and the J segment 2 bases; nucleotides outside the gene matches: 8. CDR3 length: 16 residues. Written as DNA, the CDR3 is TGTGCCAGCAGTTTAGGAGGAGCGGGGTTTCAAGAGACCCAGTACTTC. This sequence encodes CASSLGGAGFQETQYF.

V is TRBV6-2 or TRBV6-3 and J is TRBJ1-6; D remains unclear. Germline CDR1 is MNHEY and CDR2 is SVGEGT. The ends were cut back, 6 bases at V and 0 bases at J, with 12 bases in the middle. CDR3 length: 16 amino acids. This CDR3 is CASSQDDFSYNSPLHF. The CDR3 nucleotides read TGTGCCAGCAGCCAAGATGACTTCTCCTATAATTCACCCCTCCACTTT.

This clone appeared a few times. This chain links TRBV6-5 with TRBJ1-1; D is unresolved. The germline CDR1 and CDR2 sequences are MNHEY and SVGAGI. Trimming took 6 bases from V and 0 from J, leaving 5 bases between them. The CDR3 has 12 residues. This chain's CDR3 is CASRELNTEAFF. CDR3 nucleotides: TGTGCCAGCAGGGAGTTGAACACTGAAGCTTTCTTT.

This chain joins TRBV3-1 (or the pseudogene TRBV3-2) and TRBJ2-3; 8 bases agree with TRBD2. The V and J ends lost 3 bases and 5 bases, in that order; junction bases with no gene match: 1. The CDR3 is made up of 13 amino acids. From germline, CDR1 is LGHDT and CDR2 YNNKEL (reference sequence). CDR3: CASSQRGEDTQYF. For the CDR3, the DNA is TGTGCCAGCAGCCAGCGGGGGGAAGATACGCAGTATTTT.

This sequence joins TRBV21-1 and TRBJ2-5; the D segment call TRBD2 is taken from the table without a DNA check. TRBV21-1 is assigned pseudogene status. This CDR3 has 17 amino acids. CDR3 nucleotide sequence: TGTGCCAGCAGCCCTGTAACTAGCGGGAGGAGGGAAGAGACCCAGTACTTC. It translates to CASSPVTSGRREETQYF.

A note on this clone: This likely traces to a read error, being one base from a far larger clone. The DNA for the CDR3 is TGTGCCAGCAGTTACAGCTATGGCTACACCTTC. It specifies CASSYSYGYTF. This chain connects TRBV12-3 or TRBV12-4 to TRBJ1-2; D gene uncertain. The CDR3 extends over 11 amino acids. V was pared by 4 bases and J by 4 bases, with 4 bases between.

The chain employs TRBV6-5 and TRBJ2-1; TRBD2 matches 9 bases. J was trimmed by 3 bases and V by 2 bases; bases with no gene match: 5. Germline CDR1 is MNHEY and CDR2 is SVGAGI. The CDR3 length is 16 residues. The CDR3 nucleotides are TGTGCCAGCAGTTACCGCGGGACTAGCCTCTACAATGAGCAGTTCTTC. Translation gives CASSYRGTSLYNEQFF.

The chain is built from TRBV6-1 and TRBJ1-3; TRBD1 is a possible D gene (5 bases). The CDR3 length is 13 residues. Germline CDR1 and CDR2: MNHNS and SASEGT. V was pared by 1 base and J by 8 bases, with 9 bases between. The DNA for the CDR3 is TGTGCCAGCAGTGAAGTAAGGGGATACACCATATATTTT. This encodes CASSEVRGYTIYF.